The following is a T cell receptor (beta chain) sequence with its context. Next came a second PCR, run for roughly 6 to 11 cycles, which used a sample-barcoded 5' primer along with a J-beta primer mix. TCRdb ran MiXCR on the 5' RACE reads and lists one entry per CDR3 protein. The data hold 600,000 or so distinct CDR3 sequences, with around 50% observed a single time. The data are from a study of blood T cells in healthy people across ages. After removal of 0 bases from V and 2 bases from J, the junction contained 2 bases not matched to a gene. Germline loops: CDR1 LGHDT, CDR2 YNNKEL (reference sequence). CDR3 length equals 15 residues.

The chain has TRBV3-1 and TRBJ2-7; 9 nucleotides agree with TRBD1. This TCR came from a man of 80 years or more in good health. The sequencing input was blood. CDR3 sequence reads: CASSQDGTGPYEQYF. DNA for the CDR3: TGTGCCAGCAGCCAAGATGGGACAGGGCCCTACGAGCAGTACTTC.